Below, 10 T cell receptor beta chains from the same sample are listed, as sequenced in a study of shared clonotypes between healthy human individuals. This table comes from immunoSEQ multiplex PCR, and its TCRdb copy is limited to in-frame clones, with some not included. The profile covers roughly 760,000 clones, with under 80% appearing a single time and about 1.7% taken by the ten largest. The sequencing input was memory CD4+ T cells sorted from blood. Stated subset: CD45RA-negative fraction. These receptors were obtained from a woman in her twenties or thirties in good health.

This chain links TRBV7-9 with TRBJ1-1, with TRBD1 matching 7 bases. CDR1 is SEHNR and CDR2 is FQNEAQ in the germline V gene (reference sequence). This CDR3 comprises 14 residues. After removal of 5 bases from V and 6 bases from J, the junction contained 9 bases not matched to a gene. The CDR3 sequence is CASSAYRGSAEAFF. CDR3 DNA: TGTGCCAGCAGCGCATACAGGGGTTCCGCTGAAGCTTTCTTT.

This clone has only a few counts. The V gene is TRBV7-7, the J gene TRBJ2-1; 7 bases align to TRBD2. The CDR3 covers 15 residues. V lost 2 bases, J lost 6 bases, and 7 bases stayed unmatched. Germline CDR1 and CDR2: SSHAT and FNYEAQ (reference sequence). This CDR3 reads CASSLWGGPPNEQFF. The CDR3, as DNA: TGTGCCAGCAGCTTATGGGGAGGGCCACCCAATGAGCAGTTCTTC.

For the CDR3, the DNA is TGTGCCAGCAGTCCCCCGGGACTAGCGGGAGAGACCCAGTACTTC. Its translation: CASSPPGLAGETQYF. The V gene is TRBV27, the J gene TRBJ2-5, with 12 bases that match TRBD2. Germline V gives CDR1 MNHEY, CDR2 SMNVEV (reference sequence). V lost 5 bases to trimming and J lost 4 bases; unmatched junction nucleotides: 5. The length of the CDR3 is 15 residues.

The V gene is TRBV5-1, the J gene TRBJ2-2, with D possibly being TRBD1 (6 bases). From germline, CDR1 is SGHRS and CDR2 YFSETQ. The V end was cut by 1 base, the J end by 5 bases, with 12 bases between. The CDR3 has 15 amino acids. The CDR3 region is CASSLLEGVTGELFF. The CDR3 bases are TGCGCCAGCAGCTTGTTAGAGGGGGTTACCGGGGAGCTGTTTTTT.

V and J are TRBV6-1 and TRBJ1-4, with D maybe TRBD1 (5 bases). Per germline, CDR1 MNHNS and CDR2 SASEGT. The length of the CDR3 is 15 residues. Trimming stripped 6 bases from V and 7 bases from J, with 18 bases between. The CDR3 nucleotides read TGTGCCAGCAGGGGGACGGCGGATGAGAGTGAAAAACTGTTTTTT. This encodes CASRGTADESEKLFF.

The CDR3 sequence: CASSYGRSGGTDTQYF. In DNA form, the CDR3 reads TGTGCCAGCAGTTACGGGAGGAGCGGAGGGACAGATACGCAGTATTTT. The chain couples TRBV6-6 to TRBJ2-3, with D possibly TRBD2 on 6 matching bases. V was pared by 2 bases and J by 3 bases, with 15 bases between. This CDR3 is built from 16 residues. The germline CDR1 and CDR2 sequences are MNHNY and SVGAGI (reference sequence).

The chain uses TRBV7-9 and TRBJ1-1; D is undetermined. V dropped 4 bases and J dropped 5 bases, with 17 bases sitting between them. The CDR3 extends over 15 amino acids. Looked up from germline, CDR1 is SEHNR and CDR2 is FQNEAQ (reference sequence). CDR3: CASSSESVGLTEAFF. In nucleotides, the CDR3 is TGTGCCAGCAGCTCCGAATCGGTCGGCTTAACTGAAGCTTTCTTT.

The rearrangement joins TRBV29-1 to TRBJ1-3; TRBD1 is a possible D gene (5 bases). Looked up from germline, CDR1 is SQVTM and CDR2 is ANQGSEA. Trimming removed 5 bases at V and 4 bases at J, with 24 bases between. The CDR3 contains 17 residues. The CDR3 DNA follows: TGCAGCGTTCCACCCCAGAAGGACGGGGCGGGCGGAAACACCATATATTTT. It specifies CSVPPQKDGAGGNTIYF.

This sequence joins TRBV11-2 and TRBJ1-1; TRBD1 might be the D (5 bases). Germline V lookup: CDR1 SGHAT, CDR2 FQNNGV. This CDR3 comprises 14 residues. Trimming stripped 7 bases from V and 1 base from J, with 13 bases between. CDR3: CASTQGRSNTEAFF. The CDR3 nucleotides read TGTGCCAGCACCCAGGGACGGTCGAACACTGAAGCTTTCTTT.

This chain uses TRBV2 with TRBJ2-7; D tentatively reads TRBD1 or TRBD2 (5 bases each). Germline V CDR1 and CDR2: SNHLY, FYNNEI. Trimming pared 6 bases from V and 3 bases from J, leaving 15 bases between. The CDR3 is 14 amino acids. CDR3 DNA: TGTGCCAGCAGGCCCGGGACGCTCGGCTACGAGCAGTACTTC. It codes for CASRPGTLGYEQYF. Full variable domain (missing parts from reference TRBV2 and TRBJ2-7): EPEVTQTPSHQVTQMGQEVILRCVPISNHLYFYWYRQILGQKVEFLVSFYNNEISEKSEIFDDQFSVERPDGSNFTLKIRSTKLEDSAMYFCASRPGTLGYEQYFGPGTRLTVT.